The 16 T cell receptor beta chains presented below share a single source sample, sequenced in a study of T cell repertoires in cytomegalovirus infection. MiXCR, run by TCRdb on the reads, gives a single entry per CDR3 protein. The sample records 150,000 or so distinct CDR3 sequences, 17% being singletons. The sample was CD8+ T cells from PBMCs. These TCRs come from a human donor in good health (CMV status not recorded). Some clones in this sample may be carry-over from other donors' samples.

The J gene is TRBJ2-1, the V gene TRBV18; the D gene could be TRBD1 or TRBD2 (6 bases each). CDR3 length equals 17 residues. Trimming stripped 1 base from V and 3 bases from J, with 16 bases between. Germline V gives CDR1 KGHSH, CDR2 LQKENI. This CDR3 reads CASSPQGGPNLYNEQFF. The CDR3 DNA follows: TGTGCCAGCTCACCACAGGGGGGCCCCAATCTCTACAATGAGCAGTTCTTC.

The V gene is TRBV27, the J gene TRBJ2-7, with TRBD1 matching over 8 bases. The germline V gene encodes CDR1 MNHEY and CDR2 SMNVEV (reference sequence). This CDR3 contains 14 residues. V was clipped by 1 base and J by 3 bases; unmatched bases: 2. Here the CDR3 DNA reads TGTGCCAGCAGTTTATTTGGACAGGGCTACGAGCAGTACTTC. It is translated as CASSLFGQGYEQYF.

This clonotype was seen a few times. The chain links TRBV7-9 to TRBJ1-2; 7 positions agree with TRBD1. CDR1 is SEHNR and CDR2 is FQNEAQ in the germline V gene (reference sequence). With V trimmed by 6 bases and J by 1 base, 2 bases remained unmatched. The CDR3 runs to 13 residues. The CDR3 spells CASRAGGNYGYTF. As DNA, the CDR3 is TGTGCCAGCAGGGCAGGGGGTAACTATGGCTACACCTTC.

The chain is built from TRBV12-3 or TRBV12-4 and TRBJ1-1; 7 bases line up with TRBD1. Unmatched junction bases numbered 7, after V lost 6 bases and J lost 0 bases. The CDR3 sequence is 15 residues long. CDR3 DNA: TGTGCCAGCAGACCCAGGGGGGCCTTGAACACTGAAGCTTTCTTT. Amino acid sequence: CASRPRGALNTEAFF.

This clonotype was seen many times. J is TRBJ2-1 and V is TRBV7-8, with a weak D call TRBD1 (7 bases). Looked up from germline, CDR1 is SGHVS and CDR2 is FQNEAQ. The CDR3 totals 17 residues. V was clipped by 5 bases and J by 4 bases, with 21 bases between them. In DNA form, the CDR3 reads TGTGCCAGCAGCCCCGGCCCTACAGGGGAGGTATACAATGAGCAGTTCTTC. Its translation: CASSPGPTGEVYNEQFF.

This chain connects TRBV11-2 to TRBJ2-7, with 8 bases fitting TRBD2. With V trimmed by 4 bases and J by 1 base, 6 bases remained unmatched. The CDR3 covers 15 residues. The V gene's germline CDR1 is SGHAT and CDR2 FQNNGV. The chain's CDR3 is CASSWERGRSYEQYF. CDR3 DNA: TGTGCCAGCAGCTGGGAGCGGGGGCGATCCTACGAGCAGTACTTC.

The V and J genes are TRBV12-5 and TRBJ1-2; D perhaps matches TRBD1 (5 bases). V was trimmed by 6 bases and J by 3 bases, leaving 8 bases between them. CDR1 and CDR2 from the germline V gene are LGHNT and FRNRAP. The length of the CDR3 is 12 residues. DNA of the CDR3: TGTGCTAGTGGCGGGACGGACTATGGCTACACCTTC. Encoded protein: CASGGTDYGYTF.

The CDR3, as DNA: TGTGCCAGCAGGCCGGGCACAGATACGCAGTATTTT. Protein product: CASRPGTDTQYF. The gene calls are TRBV11-2 and TRBJ2-3; D unresolved. CDR1 is SGHAT, CDR2 FQNNGV, per germline. There are 12 residues in the CDR3. V was pared by 6 bases and J by 1 base, with 5 bases between.

This clonotype was seen at least ten times. This chain uses TRBV7-2 with TRBJ1-2; 8 bases fit TRBD1. V shed 5 bases, J shed 5 bases, and the junction held 7 bases outside the gene matches. The CDR3 is made up of 14 amino acids. Looked up from germline, CDR1 is SGHTA and CDR2 is FQGNSA. The CDR3 DNA reads TGTGCCAGCAGCCCCGGACAGGGACCTTATGGCTACACCTTC. It codes for CASSPGQGPYGYTF.

This clonotype was detected a few times. The chain couples TRBV7-2 to TRBJ2-1; maybe TRBD2 (7 bases). Trimming removed 0 bases from V and 15 bases from J, with 9 bases in between. Per germline, CDR1 SGHTA and CDR2 FQGNSA. This CDR3 contains 11 residues. CDR3 nucleotide sequence: TGTGCCAGCAGCTTAGCCGGGGGGCCGTTCTTC. This gives the protein CASSLAGGPFF.

This clonotype was observed a few times. CDR3 sequence (DNA): TGTGCCAGCAGCTTACCGGTTGACAATGAGCAGTTCTTC. This translates into CASSLPVDNEQFF. This chain joins TRBV7-8 and TRBJ2-1; D is unresolved. The CDR3 runs 13 residues. Trimming removed 2 bases at V and 5 bases at J, with 7 bases between. The germline gives CDR1 SGHVS, CDR2 FQNEAQ.

This clonotype was picked up a small number of times. V gene TRBV6-5 combines with J gene TRBJ2-1; no clear D. V dropped 7 bases and J dropped 6 bases, with 16 bases sitting between them. Germline CDR1 and CDR2: MNHEY and SVGAGI. The CDR3 extends over 14 amino acids. The DNA of the CDR3 is TGTGCCAGCACCCAGACACCTAGTGGCAATGAGCAGTTCTTC. Residues: CASTQTPSGNEQFF.

This clonotype was observed a few times. This chain connects TRBV7-2 to TRBJ1-2; D call uncertain. The CDR3 sequence is 12 residues long. CDR1 and CDR2 (germline): SGHTA, FQGNSA. The V end lost 1 base, the J end lost 6 bases, and 6 bases lay between the germline ends. CDR3 coding DNA: TGTGCCAGCAGCTTAGGGGCGAATGGCTACACCTTC. Translation gives CASSLGANGYTF.

The rearrangement links TRBV28 to TRBJ2-3; D unresolved. V was shortened by 3 bases and J by 0 bases, with 10 bases between the two germline ends. This CDR3 region has 15 residues. CDR1 is MDHEN and CDR2 is SYDVKM in the germline V gene. As DNA, the CDR3 is TGTGCCAGCAGTTTCTTCGGGTTGAGCACAGATACGCAGTATTTT. As protein: CASSFFGLSTDTQYF.

V gene TRBV4-2 combines with J gene TRBJ2-1, with D possibly being TRBD1 (5 bases). CDR3 length equals 17 residues. Germline CDR1 reads LGHNA; CDR2 reads YNFKEQ. The V end lost 1 base, the J end lost 8 bases, and 21 bases lay between the germline ends. CDR3 DNA: TGTGCCAGCAGCCAAGTCTGGCCAGGGCCCTCGTCCGATGAGCAGTTCTTC. It codes for CASSQVWPGPSSDEQFF.

The CDR3 DNA reads as TGTGCCAGCAGCCTCCTAGCGGGAAGCACAGATACGCAGTATTTT. As protein: CASSLLAGSTDTQYF. The chain combines TRBV7-6 with TRBJ2-3; 9 nucleotides agree with TRBD2. V was clipped by 5 bases and J by 0 bases; unmatched bases: 3. This CDR3 is 15 amino acids long. Germline V gene lookup returns CDR1 SGHVS and CDR2 FNYEAQ.